The clone carrying this TCR beta chain was seen more than once but under ten times. Its antigen is not identified. The entry originates in a study of cytomegalovirus exposure and HLA in healthy donors. The study, taken as a whole, reports: CMV antigen specificity was confirmed in vitro for three CMV-associated chains.

Clones were read by immunoSEQ multiplex PCR, and TCRdb kept only the in-frame ones, dropping some. The profile shows fewer than 250,000 clones, about nine tenths of them singletons. CDR1 is KGHSH and CDR2 is LQKENI in the germline V gene. Trimming removed 3 bases at V and 8 bases at J, with 10 bases between. The CDR3 totals 13 residues. This TCR was recovered from a woman aged 18-29 years in good health and CMV-seropositive. The chain couples TRBV18 to TRBJ2-2; D is uncertain. Sequencing used PBMCs. The CDR3 nucleotides are TGTGCCAGCTCACCTGTCCGAGAAGGGGAGCTGTTTTTT. Translation: CASSPVREGELFF.